Presented here are 13 T cell receptor beta chains from one specimen sequenced in a study of T-cell reconstitution after alpha-beta-depleted transplantation in children listed by TCRdb under 2016. The meaning of the sample's treatment or condition label: allogeneic hematopoietic cell transplantation with graft depleted of TCRalphabeta T cells and CD19 B cells. Library creation used PCR. Data came from an Illumina HiSeq 2500. Molecular barcoding was employed in the preparation of TCR libraries, with unique molecular identifiers being used to normalize TCRbeta repertoire quantification. TCRdb trimmed the raw reads at Q25, called clones with MiXCR and kept productive beta chains. CDR3 protein duplicates are merged, each entry listing the most common genes and DNA. The sample table records around 490,000 distinct CDR3 sequences; about an eighth of these occur just once. Of the sample, 14% falls within the top ten clones.

The starting material was PBMCs, mostly from graft donor cells, obtained 180 days after TCRalphabeta/CD19-depleted stem cell transplant. All receptors derive from a female patient under 10 years old who had a stem cell transplant for aplastic anemia, so the T cells may come from the graft donor.

The chain uses TRBV11-2 and TRBJ2-1; TRBD1 matches 7 bases. From germline, CDR1 is SGHAT and CDR2 FQNNGV. The CDR3 consists of 18 residues. V lost 3 bases to trimming and J lost 4 bases; unmatched junction nucleotides: 15. The CDR3 here is CASSFPTQSGTAYNEQFF. The CDR3 DNA follows: TGTGCCAGCAGCTTCCCTACCCAGTCCGGGACAGCTTACAATGAGCAGTTCTTC.

This clonotype was detected only a few times. J is TRBJ1-1 and V is TRBV12-3 or TRBV12-4; maybe TRBD1 (5 bases). Between the trimmed V and J ends, which lost 6 bases and 3 bases, there was a span of 11 bases. This CDR3 is built from 13 residues. CDR3 in amino acids: CASRWGGYTEAFF. The CDR3 DNA sequence: TGTGCCAGCAGGTGGGGGGGGTACACTGAAGCTTTCTTT.

This clonotype has only a few counts. V and J are TRBV7-6 and TRBJ2-7; D remains ambiguous. Trimming pared 6 bases from V and 2 bases from J, leaving 8 bases between. The CDR3 runs to 12 residues. Germline assignment: CDR1 SGHVS and CDR2 FNYEAQ. In DNA, the CDR3 is TGTGCCAGCAGTTCAAAAACCTACGAGCAGTACTTC. Its protein is CASSSKTYEQYF.

About this clonotype: Its ends do not fully match the called genes, so a read error is possible. The gene calls are TRBV5-6 and TRBJ2-5; a weak D match, TRBD1 (6 bases). The germline gives CDR1 SGHDT, CDR2 YYEEEE. There are 14 residues in the CDR3. The CDR3, as DNA: TGTGCCAGCACTTTGGGGACAAACCAAGAGACCCAGTACTTT. Translated: CASTLGTNQETQYF.

This clonotype was seen many times. The V gene is TRBV6-5, the J gene TRBJ2-7; D possibly corresponds to TRBD1 (6 bases). Trimming took 5 bases from V and 0 from J, leaving 17 bases between them. CDR3 length: 16 amino acids. Germline loops: CDR1 MNHEY, CDR2 SVGAGI. The CDR3 reads CASSPTRQVSSYEQYF. The CDR3 nucleotides are TGTGCCAGCAGTCCTACCCGACAGGTGAGCTCCTACGAGCAGTACTTC.

This clonotype appeared many times. This chain links TRBV28 with TRBJ2-1; maybe TRBD2 (6 bases). The V end lost 3 bases, the J end lost 2 bases, and 11 bases lay between the germline ends. The CDR3 runs 15 residues. Germline V gene sequence: CDR1 MDHEN, CDR2 SYDVKM. CDR3 coding DNA: TGTGCCAGCAGTTTCGTGGAGCGGGCCTACAATGAGCAGTTCTTC. Translated: CASSFVERAYNEQFF. Using reference TRBV28 and TRBJ2-1 for the parts outside the CDR3, the full variable domain is DVKVTQSSRYLVKRTGEKVFLECVQDMDHENMFWYRQDPGLGLRLIYFSYDVKMKEKGDIPEGYSVSREKKERFSLILESASTNQTSMYLCASSFVERAYNEQFFGPGTRLTVL.

This clonotype was seen at least ten times. This chain links TRBV11-2 with TRBJ2-5; 8 nucleotides agree with TRBD2. CDR1 is SGHAT, CDR2 FQNNGV, per germline. The V gene end was trimmed by 4 bases and the J gene end by 5 bases; junction bases not matched to a gene: 12. This CDR3 contains 16 residues. The CDR3 DNA reads as TGTGCCAGCAGCTCCGTTCGGGGGGGGATCGGGGAGACCCAGTACTTC. Translating it yields CASSSVRGGIGETQYF.

The sample holds many counts of this clonotype. This rearrangement joins TRBV6-2 or TRBV6-3 to TRBJ2-7, with D uncertain. V dropped 5 bases and J dropped 3 bases, with 8 bases sitting between them. Germline V gene data show CDR1 as MNHEY and CDR2 as SVGEGT. There are 12 residues in the CDR3. CDR3 in DNA: TGTGCCAGCAGTCGGGTCCTCTACGAGCAGTACGTC. It translates to CASSRVLYEQYV.

The gene calls are TRBV20-1 and TRBJ1-5; D unresolved. Per germline, CDR1 DFQATT and CDR2 SNEGSKA (reference sequence). The germline V and J ends were trimmed by 7 bases and 4 bases, with 23 bases remaining between them. The CDR3 length is 16 residues. The CDR3 coding sequence is TGCAGTGGATCGCATAGTTCGTACGCAAATAATCAGCCCCAGCATTTT. Residues: CSGSHSSYANNQPQHF.

This clonotype was seen repeatedly, ten times or more. This chain connects TRBV6-6 to TRBJ2-7; D is unresolved. Germline CDR1 and CDR2: MNHNY and SVGAGI (reference sequence). V was clipped by 8 bases and J by 0 bases, with 8 bases between them. The CDR3 runs 12 residues. This CDR3 reads CASGLSSYEQYF. In nucleotides, the CDR3 is TGTGCCAGCGGCTTGAGCTCCTACGAGCAGTACTTC.

The rearrangement links TRBV7-2 to TRBJ2-1; 10 bases map to TRBD2. The CDR3 is made up of 16 amino acids. From germline, CDR1 is SGHTA and CDR2 FQGNSA. V dropped 0 bases and J dropped 2; count of bases not matched to a gene: 1. Here the CDR3 reads CASSLAAGGTYNEQFF. The CDR3 bases are TGTGCCAGCAGCTTAGCAGCGGGAGGGACCTACAATGAGCAGTTCTTC.

This clonotype was detected ten times or more. The V and J genes are TRBV12-3 or TRBV12-4 and TRBJ1-4; D perhaps matches TRBD1 (6 bases). The CDR3 totals 14 residues. Trimming stripped 6 bases from V and 5 bases from J, with 13 bases between. This chain's CDR3 is CASSLQGSNEKLFF. The CDR3 region has the DNA TGTGCCAGCAGCTTACAGGGATCCAATGAAAAACTGTTTTTT.

The V gene is TRBV6-2 or TRBV6-3, the J gene TRBJ2-7; the match to TRBD1 covers 7 bases. J was trimmed by 5 bases and V by 5 bases; bases with no gene match: 9. Germline assignment: CDR1 MNHEY and CDR2 SVGEGT. CDR3 length: 14 residues. The CDR3 DNA sequence: TGTGCCAGCAGTCCCGCTGGACAGGACCACGAGCAGTACGTC. It is translated as CASSPAGQDHEQYV.